The rows below give T cell receptor beta chains drawn from one sample of a study of T cells in tuberculosis. Sequenced by immunoSEQ multiplex PCR; TCRdb stores in-frame clones only, minus some. The sample carries around 39,000 clones, over 90% recorded once. Material for sequencing was PBMCs. The receptors shown here come from a donor between 5 and 29 years old with latent tuberculosis or without tuberculosis infection. CDR3s include the opening cysteine and the closing phenylalanine or tryptophan. The D gene is left open where the match is weak. For some rows the clone size is stated as once, few or many, or as a class when expanded; others skip it.

>.|.|TRBV4-2|TRBJ1-5
TGTGCCAGCAGCCAAGATCGGGGTGGCCAGCCCCAGCATTTT
CASSQDRGGQPQHF
>.|TRBD2|TRBV19|TRBJ2-1
TGTGCCAGTAGAAGCGGGGGGGCGAATTGGAATGAGCAGTTCTTC
CASRSGGANWNEQFF
>.|.|TRBV15|TRBJ1-1
TGTGCCACCAGCGGACAGCGAACCATGAACACTGAAGCTTTCTTT
CATSGQRTMNTEAFF
>medium-sized|TRBD1|TRBV4-2|TRBJ1-2
TGTGCCAGCAGCCAAGCGACAGGGGGAGTGAATGGCTACACCTTC
CASSQATGGVNGYTF
>.|.|TRBV19|TRBJ1-4
TGTGCCAGTAGTTTGGCAGGGGCGGAAAAACTGTTTTTT
CASSLAGAEKLFF
>once|.|TRBV9|TRBJ1-2
TGTGCCAGCAGCCCCGTTCTTAATGGCTACACCTTC
CASSPVLNGYTF
>.|TRBD1|TRBV19|TRBJ1-2
TGTGCCAGTAGCCCGATGGACAGGGTCTCTTATGGCTACACCTTC
CASSPMDRVSYGYTF
>.|TRBD2|TRBV7-3|TRBJ2-3
TGTGCCAGCAGTCTAGCGGGGGGTAAAGGGAATACGCAGTATTTT
CASSLAGGKGNTQYF
>.|.|TRBV19|TRBJ1-4
TGTGCCACCGAGACAGGCCTCCATGAAAAACTGTTTTTT
CATETGLHEKLFF
>.|TRBD1|TRBV10-1|TRBJ1-2
TGCGCCAGCGGGGACAGGAGTGACTATGGCTACACCTTC
CASGDRSDYGYTF
>.|.|TRBV5-6|TRBJ1-2
TGTGCCAGCATCATTCAGGGATCGGATGGCTACACCTTC
CASIIQGSDGYTF
>.|TRBD2|TRBV7-9|TRBJ2-7
TGTGCCAGCAGCTCGACTAGCGGGGGATACGAGCAGTACTTC
CASSSTSGGYEQYF
>.|.|TRBV19|TRBJ1-2
TGTGCCAGTAGTATCGGCGGGGCGCGGGGCTACACCTTC
CASSIGGARGYTF
>once|TRBD1|TRBV10-3|TRBJ2-7
TGTGCCATCAGGGGGACAGGGAGCTCCTACGAGCAGTACTTC
CAIRGTGSSYEQYF
>.|.|TRBV4-3|TRBJ2-3
TGCGCCAGCAGCCGTTTCATGGCCGTTAGCACAGATACGCAGTATTTT
CASSRFMAVSTDTQYF
>.|.|TRBV6-5|TRBJ1-1
TGTGCCAGCAGTTACTCTAGCAGGGACACTGAAGCTTTCTTT
CASSYSSRDTEAFF
>few|TRBD1|TRBV11-3|TRBJ1-6
TGTGCCAGCAGCTTAGATCGGGACAGGAAGTCCTATAATTCACCCCTCCACTTT
CASSLDRDRKSYNSPLHF
>.|.|TRBV10-3|TRBJ2-1
TGTGCCATCAGTGTTTCAGGGGACAATGAGCAGTTCTTC
CAISVSGDNEQFF
>.|.|TRBV6-4|TRBJ1-6
TGTGCCACTGCGGCAGGGAACAATTCACCCCTCCACTTT
CATAAGNNSPLHF
>.|.|TRBV19|TRBJ1-5
TGTGCCAGTAGTAAACAGGGCCGCAATCAGCCCCAGCATTTT
CASSKQGRNQPQHF
>.|.|TRBV12-5|TRBJ1-2
TGTGCTAGTGGTTTGATCTTTAGCTACACCTTC
CASGLIFSYTF
>.|TRBD1|TRBV7-8|TRBJ2-5
TGTGCCAGCAGCCCCACCGGGGACAGGGGGCGTGTGAAGACCCAGTACTTC
CASSPTGDRGRVKTQYF
>.|.|TRBV9|TRBJ2-3
TGTGCCAGCAGCGAACAGACGGGGGGCACAGATACGCAGTATTTT
CASSEQTGGTDTQYF
>.|.|TRBV7-3|TRBJ2-7
TGTGCCAGCAGCCCCGACAGGAGCTCCTACGAGCAGTACTTC
CASSPDRSSYEQYF
>.|TRBD2|TRBV19|TRBJ2-1
TGTGCCAGTAGTCGCCCTTTGAGAGCGGGGGAGGACAATGAGCAGTTCTTC
CASSRPLRAGEDNEQFF
>.|.|TRBV25-1|TRBJ2-7
TGTGCCAGCAGTGAATCGTACGAGCAGTACTTC
CASSESYEQYF
>.|.|TRBV27|TRBJ2-3
TGTGCCAGCAGTAGTTATACTACAGATACGCAGTATTTT
CASSSYTTDTQYF
>.|.|TRBV6-1|TRBJ2-7
TGTGCCAGCAGTGAGTCGGGGTTAGACGAGCAGTACTTC
CASSESGLDEQYF
>.|TRBD1|TRBV4-3|TRBJ1-2
TGCGCCAGCAGCCAAGGTCCGGGACAGAACTATGGCTACACCTTC
CASSQGPGQNYGYTF
>.|.|TRBV30|TRBJ2-2
TGTGCCTGGAGTCCCATACTCACCGGGGAGCTGTTTTTT
CAWSPILTGELFF
>.|TRBD1|TRBV6-5|TRBJ2-7
TGTGCCAGCAGTTCCCAGGGGGCCTACGAGCAGTACTTC
CASSSQGAYEQYF
>.|.|TRBV10-2|TRBJ1-5
TGCGCCAGCAGTGAGGCGGACGGGAGGAGCAATCAGCCCCAGCATTTT
CASSEADGRSNQPQHF
>.|.|TRBV19|TRBJ2-7
TGTGCCAGTAGCCCCGAACGAGCCTTCGTAAACGAGCAGTACTTC
CASSPERAFVNEQYF
>.|.|TRBV6-5|TRBJ2-1
TGTGCCAGCAGTTACAGGGGTGAGCAGTTCTTC
CASSYRGEQFF
>once|.|TRBV6-5|TRBJ2-7
TGTGCCAGCAGTTTCGACTCGACCTACGAGCAGTACTTC
CASSFDSTYEQYF
>.|.|TRBV7-2|TRBJ2-1
TGTGCCAGCAGCTTAGCGTCAGTCTGGGCACTAGCCTACAATGAGCAGTTCTTC
CASSLASVWALAYNEQFF
>.|TRBD1|TRBV4-3|TRBJ1-1
TGCGCCAGCAGCCAACGGGGGGGACAGTTTGCTGAAGCTTTCTTT
CASSQRGGQFAEAFF
>.|.|TRBV7-6|TRBJ1-2
TGTGCCAGCAGCCCACGACAGGCGATCTATGGCTACACCTTC
CASSPRQAIYGYTF
>.|.|TRBV6-6|TRBJ1-2
TGTGCCAGCAGTTACGAGGGGGGGGGCGATGGCTACACCTTC
CASSYEGGGDGYTF
>.|.|TRBV2|TRBJ1-2
TGTGCCAGCAGTTACCGGGCTAACTATGGCTACACCTTC
CASSYRANYGYTF
>.|TRBD2|TRBV30|TRBJ2-2
TGTGCCTGGATCCGGGGGGGCACCGGGGAGCTGTTTTTT
CAWIRGGTGELFF
>.|.|TRBV29-1|TRBJ1-2
TGCAGCGTTGTCCTGGGGGCTGGCTATGGCTACACCTTC
CSVVLGAGYGYTF
>.|.|TRBV5-6|TRBJ1-2
TGTGCCAGCAGCTTGACAGGGAATAGCTACACCTTC
CASSLTGNSYTF
>.|.|TRBV2|TRBJ1-1
TGTGCCAGCAGTGAGGTGGGGGCTTCTGAAGCTTTCTTT
CASSEVGASEAFF
>few|.|TRBV6-5|TRBJ1-6
TGTGCCAGCAGTACCGGGTCCGAGGGTTCACCCCTCCACTTT
CASSTGSEGSPLHF
>.|.|TRBV6-5|TRBJ2-7
TGTGCCAGCAGTTACTCGACACAATCCTACGAGCAGTACTTC
CASSYSTQSYEQYF
>.|TRBD2|TRBV2|TRBJ2-7
TGTGCCAGCAGTGAAGCGCGTTGGACTAGCTGGCCCTACGAGCAGTACTTC
CASSEARWTSWPYEQYF
>.|TRBD1|TRBV7-2|TRBJ1-5
TGTGCCAGCAGCGCGGACAGGGGCCGGGGGCTTTATAGCAATCAGCCCCAGCATTTT
CASSADRGRGLYSNQPQHF
>.|TRBD2|TRBV6-5|TRBJ2-1
TGTGCCAGCAGTTACTCCGCTAGCGGGGGGAATGAGCAGTTCTTC
CASSYSASGGNEQFF
>.|TRBD1|TRBV4-1|TRBJ1-1
TGCGCCAGCAGCTATAGACAGGGGAACACTGAAGCTTTCTTT
CASSYRQGNTEAFF
>.|.|TRBV5-8|TRBJ2-7
TGTGCCAGCAGCCGGGCAGGGTCATCCTACGAGCAGTACTTC
CASSRAGSSYEQYF
>.|.|TRBV28|TRBJ2-2
TGTGCCAGCAGTTTCCCCGGGGGGGAGCTGTTTTTT
CASSFPGGELFF
>.|.|TRBV4-1|TRBJ1-4
TGCGCCAGCAGCCAAGAGAGCCCATCCTCTAATGAAAAACTGTTTTTT
CASSQESPSSNEKLFF
>.|TRBD1|TRBV7-9|TRBJ1-6
TGTGCCAGCAGCTCCGGGACAGTGTCCTCCTATAATTCACCCCTCCACTTT
CASSSGTVSSYNSPLHF
>.|TRBD1|TRBV6-5|TRBJ1-2
TGTGCCAGCAGCCTTAACAGGGGAGCTAACTATGGCTACACCTTC
CASSLNRGANYGYTF
>once|TRBD1|TRBV9|TRBJ1-1
TGTGCCAGCAGCGTAGGAGGGACAGCAGAAGCTTTCTTT
CASSVGGTAEAFF
>.|.|TRBV6-5|TRBJ1-1
TGTGCCAGCAGTTACTCCCCGCTGGAGGGTGAAGCTTTCTTT
CASSYSPLEGEAFF